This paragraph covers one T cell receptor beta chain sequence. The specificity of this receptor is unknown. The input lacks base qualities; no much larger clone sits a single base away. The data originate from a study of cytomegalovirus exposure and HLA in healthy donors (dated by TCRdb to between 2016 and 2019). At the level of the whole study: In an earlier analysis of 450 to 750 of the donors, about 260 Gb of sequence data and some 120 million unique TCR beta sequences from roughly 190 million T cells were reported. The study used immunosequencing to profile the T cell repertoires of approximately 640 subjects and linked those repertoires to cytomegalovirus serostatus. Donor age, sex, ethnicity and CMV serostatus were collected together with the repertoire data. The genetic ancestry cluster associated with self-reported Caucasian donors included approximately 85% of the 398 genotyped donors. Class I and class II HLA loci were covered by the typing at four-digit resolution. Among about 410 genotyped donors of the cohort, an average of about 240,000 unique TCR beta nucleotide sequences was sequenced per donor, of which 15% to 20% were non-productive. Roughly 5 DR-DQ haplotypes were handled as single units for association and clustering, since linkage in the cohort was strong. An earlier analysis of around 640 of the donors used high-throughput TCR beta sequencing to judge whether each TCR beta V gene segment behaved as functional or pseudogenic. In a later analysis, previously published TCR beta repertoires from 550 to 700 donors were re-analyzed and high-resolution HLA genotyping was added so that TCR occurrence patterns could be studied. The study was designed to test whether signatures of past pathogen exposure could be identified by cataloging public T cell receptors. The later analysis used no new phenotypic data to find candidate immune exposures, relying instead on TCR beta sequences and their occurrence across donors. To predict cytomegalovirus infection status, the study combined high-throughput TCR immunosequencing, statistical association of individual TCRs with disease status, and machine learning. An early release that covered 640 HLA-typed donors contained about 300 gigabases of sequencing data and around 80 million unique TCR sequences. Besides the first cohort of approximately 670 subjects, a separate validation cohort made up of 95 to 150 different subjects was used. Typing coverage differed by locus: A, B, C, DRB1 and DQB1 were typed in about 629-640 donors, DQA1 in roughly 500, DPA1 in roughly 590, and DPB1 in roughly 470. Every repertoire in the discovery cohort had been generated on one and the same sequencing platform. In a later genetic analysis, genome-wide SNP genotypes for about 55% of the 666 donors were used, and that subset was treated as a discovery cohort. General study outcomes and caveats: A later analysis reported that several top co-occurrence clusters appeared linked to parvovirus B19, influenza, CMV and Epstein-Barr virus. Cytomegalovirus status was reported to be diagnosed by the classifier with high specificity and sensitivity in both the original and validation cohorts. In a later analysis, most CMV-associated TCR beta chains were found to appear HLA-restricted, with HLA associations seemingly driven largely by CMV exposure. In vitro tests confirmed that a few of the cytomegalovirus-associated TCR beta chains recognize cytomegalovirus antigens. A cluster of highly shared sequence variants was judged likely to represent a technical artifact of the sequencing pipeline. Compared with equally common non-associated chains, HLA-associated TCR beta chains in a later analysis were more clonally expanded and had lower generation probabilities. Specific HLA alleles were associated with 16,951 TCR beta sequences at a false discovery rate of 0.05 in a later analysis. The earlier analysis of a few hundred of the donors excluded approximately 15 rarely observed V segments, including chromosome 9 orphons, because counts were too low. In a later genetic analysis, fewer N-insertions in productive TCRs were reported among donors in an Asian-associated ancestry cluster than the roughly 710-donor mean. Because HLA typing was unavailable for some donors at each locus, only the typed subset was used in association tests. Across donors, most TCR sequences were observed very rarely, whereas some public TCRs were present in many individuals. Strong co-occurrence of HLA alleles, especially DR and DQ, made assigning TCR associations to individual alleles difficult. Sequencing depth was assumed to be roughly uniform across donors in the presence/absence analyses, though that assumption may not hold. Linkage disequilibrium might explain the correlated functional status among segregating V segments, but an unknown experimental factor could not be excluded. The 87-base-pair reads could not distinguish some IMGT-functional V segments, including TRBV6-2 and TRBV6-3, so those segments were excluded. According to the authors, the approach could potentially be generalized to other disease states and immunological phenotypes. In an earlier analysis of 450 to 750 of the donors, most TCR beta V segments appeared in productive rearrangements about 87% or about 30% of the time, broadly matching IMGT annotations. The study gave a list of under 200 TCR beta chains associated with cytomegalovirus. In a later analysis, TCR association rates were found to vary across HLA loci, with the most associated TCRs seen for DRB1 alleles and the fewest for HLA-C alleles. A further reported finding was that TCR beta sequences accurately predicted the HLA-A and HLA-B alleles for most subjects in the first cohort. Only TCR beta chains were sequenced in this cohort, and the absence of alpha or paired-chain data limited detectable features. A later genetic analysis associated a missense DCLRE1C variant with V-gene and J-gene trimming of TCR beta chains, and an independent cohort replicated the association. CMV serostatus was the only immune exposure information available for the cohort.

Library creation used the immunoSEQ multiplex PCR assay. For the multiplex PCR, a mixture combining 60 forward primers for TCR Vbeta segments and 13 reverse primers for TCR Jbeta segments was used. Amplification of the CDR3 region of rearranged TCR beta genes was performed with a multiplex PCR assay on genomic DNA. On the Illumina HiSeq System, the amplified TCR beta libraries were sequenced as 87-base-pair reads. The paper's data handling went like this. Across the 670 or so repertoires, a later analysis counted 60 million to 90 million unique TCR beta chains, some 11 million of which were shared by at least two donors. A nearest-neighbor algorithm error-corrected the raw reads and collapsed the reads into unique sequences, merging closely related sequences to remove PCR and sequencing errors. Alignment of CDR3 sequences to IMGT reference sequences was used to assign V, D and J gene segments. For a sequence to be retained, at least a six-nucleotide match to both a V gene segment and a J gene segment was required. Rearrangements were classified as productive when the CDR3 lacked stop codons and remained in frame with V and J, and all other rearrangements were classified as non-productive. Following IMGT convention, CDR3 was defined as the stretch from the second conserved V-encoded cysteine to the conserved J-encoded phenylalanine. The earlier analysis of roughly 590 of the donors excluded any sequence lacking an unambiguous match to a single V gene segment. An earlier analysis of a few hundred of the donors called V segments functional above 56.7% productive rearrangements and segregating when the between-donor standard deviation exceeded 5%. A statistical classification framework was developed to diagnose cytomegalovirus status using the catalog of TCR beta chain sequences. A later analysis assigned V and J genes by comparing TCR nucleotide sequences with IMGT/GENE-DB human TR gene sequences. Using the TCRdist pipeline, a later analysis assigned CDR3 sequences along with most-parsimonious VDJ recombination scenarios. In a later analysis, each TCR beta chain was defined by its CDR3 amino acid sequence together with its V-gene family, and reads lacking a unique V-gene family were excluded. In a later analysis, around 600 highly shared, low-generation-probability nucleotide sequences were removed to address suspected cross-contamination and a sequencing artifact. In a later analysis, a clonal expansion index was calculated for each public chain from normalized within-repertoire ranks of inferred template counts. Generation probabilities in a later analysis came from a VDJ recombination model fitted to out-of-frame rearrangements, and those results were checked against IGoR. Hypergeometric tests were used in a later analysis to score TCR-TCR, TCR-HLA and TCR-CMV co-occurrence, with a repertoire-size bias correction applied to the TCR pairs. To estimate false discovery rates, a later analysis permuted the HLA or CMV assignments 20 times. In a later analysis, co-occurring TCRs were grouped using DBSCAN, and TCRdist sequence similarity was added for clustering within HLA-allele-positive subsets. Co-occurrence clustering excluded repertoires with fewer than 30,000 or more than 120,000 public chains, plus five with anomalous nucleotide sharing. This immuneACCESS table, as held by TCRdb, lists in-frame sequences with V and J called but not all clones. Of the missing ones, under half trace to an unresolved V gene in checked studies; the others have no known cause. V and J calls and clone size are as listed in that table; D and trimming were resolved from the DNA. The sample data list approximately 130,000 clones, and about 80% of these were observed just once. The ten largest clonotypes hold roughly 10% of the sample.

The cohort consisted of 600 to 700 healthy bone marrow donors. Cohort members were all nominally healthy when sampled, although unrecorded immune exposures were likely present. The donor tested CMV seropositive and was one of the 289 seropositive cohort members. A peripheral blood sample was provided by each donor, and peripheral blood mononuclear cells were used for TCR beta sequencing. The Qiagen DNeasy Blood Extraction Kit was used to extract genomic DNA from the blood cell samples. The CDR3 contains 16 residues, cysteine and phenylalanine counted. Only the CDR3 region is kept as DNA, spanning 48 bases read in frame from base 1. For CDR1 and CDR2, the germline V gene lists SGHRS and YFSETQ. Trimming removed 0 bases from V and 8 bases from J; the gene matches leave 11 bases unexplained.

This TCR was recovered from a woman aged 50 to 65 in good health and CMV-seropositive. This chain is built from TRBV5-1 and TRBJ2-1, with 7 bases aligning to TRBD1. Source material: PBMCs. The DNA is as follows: TGCGCCAGCAGCTTGGACAGGGGACCCCCTTGGGATGAGCAGTTCTTC. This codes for CASSLDRGPPWDEQFF.